This T cell receptor (beta chain) stems from a study of spatial heterogeneity in lung cancer. As to time point: sample taken at primary tumor resection. From the 5' RACE reads, TCRdb called clonotypes with MiXCR, one entry per CDR3 protein. In the table there are approximately 10,000 distinct CDR3 sequences, roughly 14% of which are singletons. The CDR3 extends over 14 amino acids. Trimming took 7 bases from V and 3 from J, leaving 13 bases between them. Germline lookup yields CDR1 MNHNS and CDR2 SASEGT. Comment on this clonotype: Its antigen remains unidentified.

The study's findings and limits: Within tumors, counts of expanded alpha and beta TCRs tracked tumor mutation counts.

The sequence was obtained from a male donor with early-stage non-small cell lung cancer. The V call is TRBV6-1, the J call TRBJ2-1; unclear D gene. Sequencing was performed on lung tumor tissue, taken at surgery. The CDR3, as DNA: TGTGCCAGCACCAAAAGCGTGGACTACAATGAGCAGTTCTTC. Protein: CASTKSVDYNEQFF.